The T cell receptor beta chain described here comes from a study of T and B cells in COVID-19 patients. By frequency in the sample, this clonotype is medium-sized. Germline CDR1 and CDR2: SGHNT and YYREEE (reference sequence). The V and J ends lost 4 bases and 7 bases respectively, with 15 bases between them. CDR3 size: 13 residues. TRB was amplified from roughly 250-500 ng of blood genomic DNA. TRB rearrangements were amplified by multiplex PCR with BIOMED2 TRB-A/B primers. TCRdb ran MiXCR on the multiplex PCR reads and lists one entry per CDR3 protein. The table has roughly 2,100 distinct CDR3 sequences, roughly 24% seen once; the top ten hold 45% to 60%.

This sequence was found in a human donor with active COVID-19. The sequencing input was blood. The V call is TRBV5-4, the J call TRBJ2-7, with a possible D match to TRBD2 (5 bases). DNA of the CDR3: TGTGCCAGCAGCCCCCAGGTACTAGGGGAGCAGTACTTC. It codes for CASSPQVLGEQYF.